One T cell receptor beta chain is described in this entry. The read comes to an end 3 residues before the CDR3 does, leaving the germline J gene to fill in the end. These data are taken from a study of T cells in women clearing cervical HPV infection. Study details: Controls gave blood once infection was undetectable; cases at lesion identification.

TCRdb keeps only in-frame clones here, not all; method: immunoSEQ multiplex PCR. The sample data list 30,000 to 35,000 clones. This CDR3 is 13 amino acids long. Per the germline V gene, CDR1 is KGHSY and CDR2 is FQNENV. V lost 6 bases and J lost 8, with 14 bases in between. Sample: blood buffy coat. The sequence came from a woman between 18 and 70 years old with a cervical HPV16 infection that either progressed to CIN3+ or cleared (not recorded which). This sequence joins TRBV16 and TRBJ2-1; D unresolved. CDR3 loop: CASRQIYVDEQFF. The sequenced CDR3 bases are TGTGCCAGCAGACAGATCTATGTTGATGAG.